A selection of T cell receptor beta chains follows, all from one sample in a study of T cells in Graves' hyperthyroidism and ophthalmopathy. TCRdb used MiXCR to reprocess the multiplex PCR reads, holding one entry per CDR3 protein. The sample lists 480,000 or so distinct CDR3 sequences, 46% seen once, with around 47% in the top ten. The sample consisted of peripheral blood or thyroid tissue (not recorded which). The source of these receptors is an adult woman with Graves' disease, either hyperthyroidism or ophthalmopathy (not recorded which). The CDR3 runs from the conserved cysteine through the conserved F or W. The D gene is left open where the match is weak. Clone size, where shown, is once, few, many, or a class for clones that have expanded.

d_call clone_size j_call v_call cdr3_aa cdr3_nt
NA NA TRBJ2-7 TRBV7-9 CASSFLGAFSEQYF TGTGCCAGCAGCTTTCTAGGCGCTTTTTCCGAGCAGTACTTC
NA NA TRBJ2-5 TRBV10-3 CASSSRQGGEAQYF TGTGCCAGCAGCTCAAGGCAGGGCGGAGAGGCCCAGTACTTC
NA many TRBJ1-4 TRBV20-1 CSASRLGLLGRGREKLFF TGCAGTGCTAGTCGTTTGGGGCTACTTGGGCGGGGGCGAGAAAAACTGTTTTTT
NA many TRBJ1-5 TRBV7-8 CASSPQGQPQHF TGTGCCAGCAGCCCCCAGGGCCAGCCCCAGCATTTT
TRBD2 NA TRBJ2-1 TRBV15 CATGARLAANEQFF TGTGCCACTGGGGCTCGACTAGCGGCCAATGAGCAGTTCTTC
NA NA TRBJ1-2 TRBV7-9 CASSAGDDGYTF TGTGCCAGCAGCGCCGGGGACGATGGCTACACCTTC
NA many TRBJ1-2 TRBV25-1 CASSDQGLGVYGYTF TGTGCCAGCAGTGATCAGGGGTTAGGGGTATATGGCTACACCTTC
TRBD1 NA TRBJ1-1 TRBV5-1 CASSPWDSSTEAFF TGCGCCAGCAGCCCTTGGGACAGCAGTACTGAAGCTTTCTTT
TRBD1 NA TRBJ2-7 TRBV20-1 CSAVRDSPYNEQYF TGCAGTGCCGTCCGGGACAGTCCCTACAATGAGCAGTACTTC
NA many TRBJ1-1 TRBV10-2 CASSERVGTEAFF TGCGCCAGCAGTGAGAGGGTTGGCACTGAAGCTTTCTTT
NA NA TRBJ1-6 TRBV25-1 CASSLQLRSPLHF TGTGCCAGCAGTCTTCAGTTAAGATCACCCCTCCACTTT
TRBD1 few TRBJ1-2 TRBV7-9 CASSHRDSLLNYGYTF TGTGCCAGCAGCCACCGGGACAGTCTTTTAAACTATGGCTACACCTTC
NA NA TRBJ2-7 TRBV29-1 CSVASGNPYEQYF TGCAGCGTTGCCTCCGGGAACCCTTACGAGCAGTACTTC
NA NA TRBJ2-7 TRBV2 CASNRLRDRSYEQYF TGTGCCAGCAACCGCCTCCGGGACCGCTCCTACGAGCAGTACTTC
TRBD1 NA TRBJ1-6 TRBV20-1 CSAPDRAPDSPLHF TGCAGTGCTCCCGACAGGGCGCCGGATTCACCCCTCCACTTT
TRBD2 few TRBJ2-7 TRBV20-1 CSARDLGLADYEQYF TGCAGTGCTAGAGATCTGGGACTAGCAGACTACGAGCAGTACTTC
NA NA TRBJ2-6 TRBV9 CASSVVPGANVLTF TGTGCCAGCAGCGTAGTACCTGGGGCCAACGTCCTGACTTTC
NA NA TRBJ1-5 TRBV2 CASSPTDQPQHF TGTGCCAGCAGCCCGACAGATCAGCCCCAGCATTTT
NA few TRBJ2-6 TRBV10-3 CAISETSGANVLTF TGTGCCATCAGTGAGACTTCTGGGGCCAACGTCCTGACTTTC
TRBD2 once TRBJ2-5 TRBV19 CASSTGTSDEETQYF TGTGCCAGTAGCACCGGGACTAGCGATGAAGAGACCCAGTACTTC
NA NA TRBJ2-5 TRBV5-6 CASSLGVPRETQYF TGTGCCAGCAGCTTGGGGGTGCCGAGAGAGACCCAGTACTTC
NA NA TRBJ2-5 TRBV15 CATSPGYEETQYF TGTGCCACCAGTCCAGGCTACGAGGAGACCCAGTACTTC
TRBD2 NA TRBJ2-7 TRBV5-1 CASSDLAGVGEQYF TGCGCCAGCAGCGACCTAGCGGGAGTAGGCGAGCAGTACTTC
TRBD2 many TRBJ2-2 TRBV7-6 CASSLSGSGNTGELFF TGTGCCAGCAGCTTAAGCGGGAGCGGGAACACCGGGGAGCTGTTTTTT
NA NA TRBJ1-6 TRBV7-2 CASSFKGTTYSPLHF TGTGCCAGCAGCTTCAAAGGGACGACCTATTCACCCCTCCACTTT
TRBD1 NA TRBJ2-2 TRBV2 CASSGAPPGQRGELFF TGTGCCAGCAGTGGCGCCCCCCCGGGACAGAGAGGGGAGCTGTTTTTT
TRBD1 many TRBJ2-5 TRBV25-1 CASSESDRTETQYF TGTGCCAGCAGTGAATCGGACAGGACGGAGACCCAGTACTTC
NA NA TRBJ1-5 TRBV12-3/TRBV12-4 CASMKGNQPQHF TGTGCCAGCATGAAGGGCAATCAGCCCCAGCATTTT
NA many TRBJ1-5 TRBV28 CAIRTSNQPQHF TGTGCCATCCGCACTAGCAATCAGCCCCAGCATTTT
NA few TRBJ1-2 TRBV20-1 CSATEGTGYTF TGCAGTGCAACGGAAGGGACTGGCTACACCTTC
NA NA TRBJ2-1 TRBV7-6 CASSSSRREPYNEQFF TGTGCCAGCAGCTCCAGTAGGCGGGAACCCTACAATGAGCAGTTCTTC